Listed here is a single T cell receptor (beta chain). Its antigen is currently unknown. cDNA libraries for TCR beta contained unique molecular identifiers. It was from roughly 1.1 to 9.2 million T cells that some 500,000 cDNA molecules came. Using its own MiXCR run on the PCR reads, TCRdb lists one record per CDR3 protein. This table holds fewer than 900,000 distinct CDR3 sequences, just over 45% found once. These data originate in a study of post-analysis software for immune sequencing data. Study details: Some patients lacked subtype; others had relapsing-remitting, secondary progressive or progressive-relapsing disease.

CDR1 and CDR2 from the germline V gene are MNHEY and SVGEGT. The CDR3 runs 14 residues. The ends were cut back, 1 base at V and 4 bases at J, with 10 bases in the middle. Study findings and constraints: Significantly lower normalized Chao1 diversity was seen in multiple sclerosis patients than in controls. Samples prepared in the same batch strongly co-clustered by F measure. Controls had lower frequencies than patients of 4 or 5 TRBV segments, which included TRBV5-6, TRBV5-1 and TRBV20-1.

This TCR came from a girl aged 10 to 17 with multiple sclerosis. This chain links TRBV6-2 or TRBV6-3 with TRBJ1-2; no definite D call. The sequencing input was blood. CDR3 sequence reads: CASSYLSERYGYTF. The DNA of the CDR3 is TGTGCCAGCAGTTACTTGAGTGAACGCTATGGCTACACCTTC.